This entry features one TCR beta chain sequence. This clonotype occurred many times. The clone's antigen remains unknown. No base quality information exists; no much larger clone differs at one position. Systemically healthy Caucasian individuals from Russia, some 36 in total and aged about 6 to 95 years, were included as donors. Each donor gave 9.5 to 10 milliliters of peripheral blood, drawn into EDTA-treated Vacutainer tubes. Ficoll-Paque density-gradient centrifugation was used to isolate PBMCs, with at least 7 million obtained per sample. Trizol reagent was used to extract total RNA from PBMCs, with at least 6 micrograms per sample. Naive CD45RAhigh/CD27high T cell percentages were measured by flow cytometry on a PBMC aliquot from every donor. The data were obtained in a study of blood T cells in healthy people across ages (dated by TCRdb to the mid-2010s). A note on the overall study: In model experiments, roughly one uniquely barcoded TCR beta cDNA molecule per two T cells was captured by template switching. To track age-related changes in TCR beta repertoire diversity, the study relied on deep sequencing normalized with unique cDNA molecular identifiers. The donors were split into four age groups: young (average 16 years), middle-aged (39), aged (around 67) and long-lived (over 80). Donors of different ages were randomly distributed across sequencing lanes to avoid experimental bias. Two additional independent replicas of 1 million unique cDNA reads from the same blood draw were analyzed for two donors (one aged 18 to 29 and one aged 80 or older).

What the study reported, not specific to this receptor: Compared with the aged group, the long-lived group had more naive CD4+ T cells, fewer expanded clones and increased TCR diversity, suggesting age selection. Observed TCR beta diversity per million T cells fell roughly linearly with age, and a significant reduction was already apparent by age around 40. There was a strong correlation between observed TCR beta diversity and the percentage of naive T cells measured by flow cytometry. Total diversity estimates from one million sequenced T cells were considered lower bounds and underestimates. Because donor CMV infection status was unknown, age-related changes in expanded clonotypes were potentially confounded. Conclusive comparison of naive and antigen-experienced compartments was prevented by the profiling of bulk unsorted PBMCs.

Library generation was performed with 5' RACE. The listed sequencing device is Illumina HiSeq 2500. A second PCR of roughly 6 to 12 cycles was performed with a sample-barcoded 5' primer and a J-beta primer mix. A unique molecular identifier was introduced onto each TCR beta cDNA molecule by a template-switch 5' adaptor carrying 12 random nucleotides. Each sample yielded at least 2.5 million CDR3-containing paired-end reads. First-strand cDNA synthesis was performed from all RNA using the Mint cDNA synthesis kit, with priming by a TRBC-specific oligonucleotide. All cDNA was treated with uracil-DNA glycosylase and then went through a first 18-cycle PCR with the universal primers M1SS and BC2_uni_R. The study's own analysis went as follows. Normalization of each sample was performed by random selection of 1 million high-quality reads, each carrying a distinct molecular identifier. Reads with shared molecular identifiers were discarded instead of being binned into consensus sequences. MiTCR, with a Q25 quality threshold and the strictest error-elimination algorithm, was used for CDR3 identification, clonotype clustering and error correction. Lower-bound total TCR beta diversity was estimated with a nonparametric unseen species model using Euler transformation. TCRdb trimmed public reads at Q25 via fastp, called clones via MiXCR and kept in-frame beta chains. Rows with a matching CDR3 protein are joined into one entry that keeps the most common DNA and genes. The V and J calls here are based on TCRdb, not the publication. The sample has 1.5 million to 2 million distinct CDR3 sequences on record, around half of them singletons. More than 2% of the sample is held by the ten biggest clonotypes.

The CDR3 sequence holds 13 residues, the cysteine and phenylalanine included. The CDR3 DNA has 39 bases and is translated from base 1. Taken from the germline V gene, the CDR1 and CDR2 loops are SGHDN and FVKESK. V is shortened by 1 base, J by 7 bases, and the region joining them spans 8 bases. The receptor was isolated from a woman between 35 and 50 years old in good health. Source material: blood. Recombination connected TRBV14 to TRBJ2-1; no D gene call is confident. For the CDR3, the sequence is CASSQVLGNEQFF. The base sequence is TGTGCCAGCAGCCAAGTCTTGGGGAATGAGCAGTTCTTC.